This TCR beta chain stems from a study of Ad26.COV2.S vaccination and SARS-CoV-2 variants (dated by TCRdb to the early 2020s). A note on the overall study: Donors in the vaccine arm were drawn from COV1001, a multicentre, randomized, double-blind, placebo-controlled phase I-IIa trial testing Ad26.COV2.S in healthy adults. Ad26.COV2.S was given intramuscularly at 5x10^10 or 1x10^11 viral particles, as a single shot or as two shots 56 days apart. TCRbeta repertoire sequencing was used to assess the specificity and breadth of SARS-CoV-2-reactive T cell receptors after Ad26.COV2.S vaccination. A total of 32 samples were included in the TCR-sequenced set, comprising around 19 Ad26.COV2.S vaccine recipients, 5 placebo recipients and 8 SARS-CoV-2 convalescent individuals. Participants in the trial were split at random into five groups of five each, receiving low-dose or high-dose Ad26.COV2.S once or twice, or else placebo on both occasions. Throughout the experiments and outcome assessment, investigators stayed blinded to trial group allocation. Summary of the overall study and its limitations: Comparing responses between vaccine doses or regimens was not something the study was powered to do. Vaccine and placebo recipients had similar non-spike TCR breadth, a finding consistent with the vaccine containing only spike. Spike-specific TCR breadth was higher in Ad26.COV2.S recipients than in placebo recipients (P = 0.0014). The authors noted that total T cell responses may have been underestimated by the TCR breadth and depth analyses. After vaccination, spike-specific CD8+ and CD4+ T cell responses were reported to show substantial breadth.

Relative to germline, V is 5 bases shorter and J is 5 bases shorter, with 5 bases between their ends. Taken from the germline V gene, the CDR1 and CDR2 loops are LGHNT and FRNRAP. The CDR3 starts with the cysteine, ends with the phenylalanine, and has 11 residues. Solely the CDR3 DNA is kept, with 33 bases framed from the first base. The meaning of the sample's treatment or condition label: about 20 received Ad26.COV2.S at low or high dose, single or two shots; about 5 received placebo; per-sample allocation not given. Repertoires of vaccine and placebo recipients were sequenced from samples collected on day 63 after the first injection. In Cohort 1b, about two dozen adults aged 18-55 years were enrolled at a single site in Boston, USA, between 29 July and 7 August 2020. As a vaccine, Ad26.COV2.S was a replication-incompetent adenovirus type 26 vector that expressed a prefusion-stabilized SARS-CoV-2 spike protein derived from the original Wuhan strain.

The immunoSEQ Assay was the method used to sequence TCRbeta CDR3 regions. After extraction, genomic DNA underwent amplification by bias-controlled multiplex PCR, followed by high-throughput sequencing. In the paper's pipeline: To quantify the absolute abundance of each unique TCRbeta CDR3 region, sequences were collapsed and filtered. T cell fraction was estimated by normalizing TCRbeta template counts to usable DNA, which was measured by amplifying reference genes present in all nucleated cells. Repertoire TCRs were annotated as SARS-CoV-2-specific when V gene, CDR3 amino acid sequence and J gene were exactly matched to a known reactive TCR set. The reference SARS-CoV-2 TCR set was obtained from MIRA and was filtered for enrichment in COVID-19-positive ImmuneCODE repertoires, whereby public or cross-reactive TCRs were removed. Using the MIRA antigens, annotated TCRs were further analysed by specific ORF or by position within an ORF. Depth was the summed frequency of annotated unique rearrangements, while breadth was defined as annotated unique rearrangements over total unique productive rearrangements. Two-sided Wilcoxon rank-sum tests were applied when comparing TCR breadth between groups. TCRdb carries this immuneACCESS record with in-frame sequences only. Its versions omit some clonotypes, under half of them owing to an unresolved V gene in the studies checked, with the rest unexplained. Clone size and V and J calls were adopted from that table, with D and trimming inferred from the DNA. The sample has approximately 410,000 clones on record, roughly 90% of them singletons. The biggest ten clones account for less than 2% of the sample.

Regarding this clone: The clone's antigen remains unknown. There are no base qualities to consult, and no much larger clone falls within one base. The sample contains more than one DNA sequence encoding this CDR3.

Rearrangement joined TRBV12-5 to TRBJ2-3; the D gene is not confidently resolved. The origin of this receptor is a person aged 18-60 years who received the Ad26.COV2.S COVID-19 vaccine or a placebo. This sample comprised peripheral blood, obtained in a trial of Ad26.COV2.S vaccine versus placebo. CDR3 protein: CASGRGDTQYF. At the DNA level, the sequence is TGTGCTAGTGGTCGAGGAGATACGCAGTATTTT.